This T cell receptor (beta chain) was identified in a study of T cell repertoires in cytomegalovirus infection. The overall study: A matching HLA type, together with CMV infection, was signaled by public TCR beta signatures. Study-wide results and limits: Clonotypes of TCR beta that were HLA-C-restricted and CMV-specific dominated the ex vivo response. Using cumulative public TCR beta family frequency, the authors identified those who carried CMV together with the relevant HLA.

Per germline, CDR1 MGHRA and CDR2 YSYEKL. V was clipped by 1 base and J by 7 bases; unmatched bases: 10. The CDR3 is made up of 15 amino acids. TCRdb fed the reads into MiXCR, producing one record per CDR3 protein. The sample has under 350,000 distinct CDR3 sequences, around 9.1% seen once. Concerning this clonotype itself: The target antigen is unknown.

The source material was PBMCs. The chain uses TRBV4-1 and TRBJ2-7, with 7 bases that match TRBD1. This receptor was taken from a human donor in good health (CMV status not recorded). Some clones in this sample may be carry-over from other donors' samples. The CDR3 protein is CASSQVGQGEGEQYF. The CDR3 region has the DNA TGCGCCAGCAGCCAAGTGGGGCAGGGGGAAGGGGAGCAGTACTTC.